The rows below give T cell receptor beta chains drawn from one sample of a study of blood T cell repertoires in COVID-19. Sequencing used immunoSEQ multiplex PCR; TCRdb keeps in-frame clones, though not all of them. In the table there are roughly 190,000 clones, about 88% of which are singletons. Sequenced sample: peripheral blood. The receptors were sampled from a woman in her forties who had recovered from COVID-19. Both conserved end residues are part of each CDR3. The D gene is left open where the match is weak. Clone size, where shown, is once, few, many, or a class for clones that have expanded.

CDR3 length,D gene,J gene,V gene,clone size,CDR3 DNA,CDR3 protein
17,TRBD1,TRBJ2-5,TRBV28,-,TGTGCCAGCAGACCCCGGCTGGGGACAGGGTACCAAGAGACCCAGTACTTC,CASRPRLGTGYQETQYF
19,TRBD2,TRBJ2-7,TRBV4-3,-,TGCGCCAGCAGCCAAGAAAACGTCGCCGGGAGCGGGAGTATTCGGGAGCAGTACTTC,CASSQENVAGSGSIREQYF
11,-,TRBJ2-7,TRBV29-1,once,TGCAGCGTCGAGACTAATTACGAGCAGTACTTC,CSVETNYEQYF
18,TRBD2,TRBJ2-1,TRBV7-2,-,TGTGCCAGCAGCTCCCGCTCAAAGACTAGCGGTACCTACAATGAGCAGTTCTTC,CASSSRSKTSGTYNEQFF
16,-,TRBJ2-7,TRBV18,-,TGTGCCAGCTCACCCTCTCAGGGATTTACCTCCCACGAGCAGTACTTC,CASSPSQGFTSHEQYF
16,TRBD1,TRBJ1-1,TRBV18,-,TGTGCCAGCTCATCAGGACAGGGGGCCGTGAACACTGAAGCTTTCTTT,CASSSGQGAVNTEAFF
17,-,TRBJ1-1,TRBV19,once,TGTGCCAGTAGTATGGGTGGTCTAATCGGAACAGACACTGAAGCTTTCTTT,CASSMGGLIGTDTEAFF
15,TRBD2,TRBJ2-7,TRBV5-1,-,TGCGCCAGCAGCTCCCCGAATAGCGGGACGGGGGAGCAGTACTTC,CASSSPNSGTGEQYF
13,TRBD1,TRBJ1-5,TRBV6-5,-,TGTGCCAGCCTAGGGACAGTGAAACAGCCCCAGCATTTT,CASLGTVKQPQHF
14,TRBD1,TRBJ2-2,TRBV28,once,TGTGCCAGCACGGGGACAGACTTAACCGGGGAGCTGTTTTTT,CASTGTDLTGELFF
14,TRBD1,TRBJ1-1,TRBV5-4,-,TGTGCCAGCAGCATCGACAGGGGGCTCACTGAAGCTTTCTTT,CASSIDRGLTEAFF
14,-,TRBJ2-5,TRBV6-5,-,TGTGCCAGCGCCCCGGGACATCTAGGCGAGACCCAGTACTTC,CASAPGHLGETQYF
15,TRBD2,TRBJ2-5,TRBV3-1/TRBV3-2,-,TGTGCCAGCAGCCAAGTAACTAGCGGGCAAGAGACCCAGTACTTC,CASSQVTSGQETQYF
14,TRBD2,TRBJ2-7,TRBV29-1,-,TGCAGCGTACGCGGACTAGCGGGACTCTACGAGCAGTACTTC,CSVRGLAGLYEQYF
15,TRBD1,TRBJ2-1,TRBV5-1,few,TGCGCCAGCAGCTTAAACAACAGGGGGTACAATGAGCAGTTCTTC,CASSLNNRGYNEQFF
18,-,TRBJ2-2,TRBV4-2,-,TGTGCCAGCAGCCATCAGCCGGGAGGGGGCGCGAACACCGGGGAGCTGTTTTTT,CASSHQPGGGANTGELFF
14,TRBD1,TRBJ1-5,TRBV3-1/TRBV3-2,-,TGTGCCAGCAGTCAGGCAGGGGGCGAGCAGCCCCAGCATTTT,CASSQAGGEQPQHF
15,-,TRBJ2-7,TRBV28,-,TGTGCCAGCAGTTTTCGTGTCAGGGTCACCTACGAGCAGTACTTC,CASSFRVRVTYEQYF
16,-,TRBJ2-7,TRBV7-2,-,TGTGCCAGCAGCCCACAACTAGGCTTAAGCTCCTACGAGCAGTACTTC,CASSPQLGLSSYEQYF
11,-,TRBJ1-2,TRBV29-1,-,TGCAGCGGGGGGACCGGGGAGGGCTACACCTTC,CSGGTGEGYTF
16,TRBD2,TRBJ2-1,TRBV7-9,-,TGTGCCAGCAGCGAAGGTTTAGCGGGAGTCTACAATGAGCAGTTCTTC,CASSEGLAGVYNEQFF
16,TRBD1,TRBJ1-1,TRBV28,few,TGTGCCAGCAGTACGACAGGGGCGTTTTTCATTACTGAAGCTTTCTTT,CASSTTGAFFITEAFF
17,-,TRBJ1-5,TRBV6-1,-,TGTGCCAGCAGTGGCTTCGGGTACTCGAACCCCAATCAGCCCCAGCATTTT,CASSGFGYSNPNQPQHF
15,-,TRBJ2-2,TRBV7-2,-,TGTGCCAGCAGCTTACAGGGCGCGAACACCGGGGAGCTGTTTTTT,CASSLQGANTGELFF